What follows is one TCR beta chain and its context. Treatment meaning: oral pan-JAK inhibitor, 5-10 mg twice daily. Sequencing used cDNA as its template, made by extracting RNA and reverse transcribing it. The assay was immunoSEQ multiplex PCR, and TCRdb's table has in-frame clones only and misses some. The sample includes some 80,000 clones, approximately 66% of them seen just once. Trimming shortened V by 2 bases and J by 6 bases, and 8 bases separated the two germline ends. CDR3 length: 13 amino acids. CDR1 and CDR2 (germline): SSHAT, FNYEAQ (reference sequence). This sample is drawn from a study of CD8+ T cells in alopecia areata.

Source: CD8+ T cells sorted from blood, taken at week 24, from a patient treated with tofacitinib. The receptor comes from a human donor with alopecia areata. The rearrangement uses TRBV7-7 and TRBJ2-1; maybe TRBD2 (5 bases). The chain's CDR3 is CASSLHGVNEQFF. CDR3 in DNA: TGTGCCAGCAGCTTACACGGGGTCAATGAGCAGTTCTTC.